This T cell receptor beta chain was identified during a study of cytomegalovirus exposure and HLA in healthy donors. To note about this clone: Antigen unknown.

Study conclusions and caveats: With later analysis, a missense DCLRE1C variant became linked to TCR beta V- and J-gene trimming. There were 160 or so TCR beta chains listed as cytomegalovirus-associated. Most TCR sequences were uncommon, yet certain public TCRs appeared in many donors.

The PCR had 60 Vbeta and 13 Jbeta primers. Data came from immunoSEQ multiplex PCR; TCRdb stores just in-frame clones and leaves some out. The sample yields around 99,000 clones, around 77% seen once. The germline gives CDR1 PRHDT, CDR2 FYEKMQ (reference sequence). This CDR3 has 14 amino acids. Deletions cut 4 bases from V and 0 bases from J, with 9 bases between. The receptor comes from a man in his forties or fifties in good health and CMV-seronegative. The V gene is TRBV13, the J gene TRBJ1-1, with D perhaps matching TRBD1 (6 bases). The sequencing sample was made of PBMCs. The CDR3 here is CASSSRTVNTEAFF. The CDR3 DNA reads as TGTGCCAGCAGCTCCAGGACAGTGAACACTGAAGCTTTCTTT.